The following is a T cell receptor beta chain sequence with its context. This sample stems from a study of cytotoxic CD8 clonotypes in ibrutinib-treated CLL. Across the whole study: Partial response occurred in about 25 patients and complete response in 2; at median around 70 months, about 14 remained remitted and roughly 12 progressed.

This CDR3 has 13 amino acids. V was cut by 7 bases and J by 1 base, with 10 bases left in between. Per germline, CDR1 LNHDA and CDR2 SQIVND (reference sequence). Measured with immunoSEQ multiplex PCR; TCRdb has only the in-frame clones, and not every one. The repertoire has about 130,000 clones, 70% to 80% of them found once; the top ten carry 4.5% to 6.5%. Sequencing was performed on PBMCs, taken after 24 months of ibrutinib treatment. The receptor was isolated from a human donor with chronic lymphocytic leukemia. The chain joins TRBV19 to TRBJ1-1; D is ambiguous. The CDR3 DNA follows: TGTGCCAGTACCATCTCGAAGAACACTGAAGCTTTCTTT. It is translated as CASTISKNTEAFF.